This record looks at one TCR beta chain sequence and its context. The clone's antigen remains unknown. It has no much larger one-base neighbor in the sample; base qualities were not kept. From a lookup of the germline V gene (reference sequence), CDR1 and CDR2 are GTSNPN and SVGIG. The CDR3, from cysteine to phenylalanine, totals 13 residues. Only CDR3 DNA remains: 39 bases, in frame from the first base. V and J are truncated by 2 bases and 6 bases respectively, leaving an intervening sequence of 10 bases. The data were taken from a study of Ad26.COV2.S vaccination and SARS-CoV-2 variants (dated by TCRdb to the early 2020s). At the level of the whole study: Donors in the vaccine arm were drawn from COV1001, a multicentre, randomized, double-blind, placebo-controlled phase I-IIa trial testing Ad26.COV2.S in healthy adults. Ad26.COV2.S was administered intramuscularly at a dose of 5x10^10 or 1x10^11 viral particles, either as one shot or as two shots given 56 days apart. TCRbeta repertoire sequencing served as the tool for gauging how specific and how broad the SARS-CoV-2-reactive T cell receptors were following Ad26.COV2.S vaccination. The TCR-sequenced set comprised about 32 samples: approximately 20 Ad26.COV2.S vaccine recipients, 5 placebo recipients and 8 SARS-CoV-2 convalescent individuals. Participants in the trial were split at random into five groups of five each, receiving low-dose or high-dose Ad26.COV2.S once or twice, or else placebo on both occasions. Investigators did not know the trial group allocation while performing experiments and assessing outcomes.

The meaning of the sample's treatment or condition label: some 19 received Ad26.COV2.S at low or high dose, single or two shots; about 5 received placebo; per-sample allocation not given. Repertoires of vaccine and placebo recipients were sequenced from samples taken on day 63 after the first injection. Cohort 1b enrolled about 25 adults aged 18-55 years at a single site in Boston, USA, between 29 July and 7 August 2020. Ad26.COV2.S was a replication-incompetent adenovirus type 26 vector expressing a prefusion-stabilized SARS-CoV-2 spike protein from the original Wuhan strain. The immunoSEQ Assay was the method used to sequence TCRbeta CDR3 regions. After extraction, genomic DNA underwent amplification by bias-controlled multiplex PCR, followed by high-throughput sequencing. The authors' pipeline ran thus. To quantify the absolute abundance of each unique TCRbeta CDR3 region, sequences were collapsed and filtered. T cell fraction was estimated by normalization of TCRbeta template counts to usable DNA, with usable DNA being measured through amplification of reference genes present in all nucleated cells. Repertoire TCRs were annotated as SARS-CoV-2-specific when V gene, CDR3 amino acid sequence and J gene were exactly matched to a known reactive TCR set. The reference SARS-CoV-2 TCR set was derived from MIRA and filtered for enrichment in COVID-19-positive ImmuneCODE repertoires, a step that removed public or cross-reactive TCRs. Based on the MIRA antigens, annotated TCRs were further analysed at the level of specific ORF or position within ORF. Breadth was defined as the number of annotated unique rearrangements divided by the total number of unique productive rearrangements, and depth was defined as the summed frequency of the annotated unique rearrangements. Two-sided Wilcoxon rank-sum tests were applied when comparing TCR breadth between groups. Drawn from immuneACCESS, this table holds only the in-frame rearrangements with V and J called that TCRdb kept. Clones are partly lost; checked studies trace under half to an unresolved V gene and leave the rest unexplained. V and J calls and clone size come straight from that table; D and trimming were deduced from the DNA. The sample includes about 430,000 clones, with 90% observed a single time. About 12% of the sample goes to the ten largest clones.

The paper as a whole reports these results and caveats: Vaccine and placebo recipients had comparable non-spike TCR breadth, which fits with the vaccine containing only spike. According to the authors, total T cell responses may have been underestimated by the TCR breadth and depth analyses. After vaccination, spike-specific CD8+ and CD4+ T cell responses were reported to show substantial breadth. The study was not powered for comparison of responses between vaccine doses or regimens. Spike-specific TCR breadth was higher in Ad26.COV2.S recipients than in placebo recipients (P = 0.0014).

The chain couples TRBV30 to TRBJ2-2, and possibly TRBD2, on 5 matching bases. This clonotype was sampled from a person aged 18 to 65 who received the Ad26.COV2.S COVID-19 vaccine or a placebo. Here the sequenced sample was peripheral blood, taken in a trial of Ad26.COV2.S vaccine versus placebo. The base sequence is TGTGCCTGGAGTCACTCGGGGTCCGGGGAGCTGTTTTTT. The resulting protein is CAWSHSGSGELFF.